Here is one T cell receptor (beta chain) with its context. Its antigen is currently unknown. This entry belongs to a study of cytomegalovirus exposure and HLA in healthy donors. The PCR employed 60 Vbeta primers together with 13 Jbeta primers. Sequencing used immunoSEQ multiplex PCR; TCRdb keeps in-frame clones, though not all of them. The repertoire holds some 140,000 clones, with about 70% as singletons. Study outcomes and limitations: The study labeled approximately 150 TCR beta chains cytomegalovirus-associated. Association of under 20,000 TCR beta sequences with HLA alleles was found at 0.05 false discovery rate in a later analysis.

V shed 6 bases, J shed 6 bases, and the junction held 5 bases outside the gene matches. The CDR3 consists of 12 residues. The germline V gene encodes CDR1 MDHEN and CDR2 SYDVKM. Input material: PBMCs. V and J are TRBV28 and TRBJ2-7, with 7 bases aligning to TRBD1. This clonotype was obtained from a man younger than 35 in good health and CMV-seronegative. The CDR3 here is CASSLTGVEQYF. As DNA, the CDR3 is TGTGCCAGCAGCCTTACAGGGGTCGAGCAGTACTTC.